This T cell receptor beta chain was sequenced in a study of blood T cell repertoires in COVID-19 (dated by TCRdb to 2020 to 2022). Regarding the study in general: Samples from collaborators originated in the United States, Italy and Spain and spanned both the acute and convalescent phases of COVID-19. Sample metadata almost always included a de-identified subject ID, COVID-19 status, age in years and sex. The repertoires were released in a freely available public database intended as a resource for research on the immune response to SARS-CoV-2. Where HLA class I and class II types were available, the types were taken from metadata supplied by the sample provider, not from assay-based typing. The samples were drawn from two sources: the first 160 participants of the ongoing ImmuneRACE study, and 1,000 to 1,500 subjects contributed by 6 global collaborators. The prospective study material was composed of cDNA or gDNA derived from T cells, B-cell-depleted T cells, or PBMCs. The dataset comprised deeply sampled blood TCRbeta repertoires from subjects exposed to, actively infected with, or recovered from COVID-19. Study-level results and caveats: The quantity of clinical and demographic metadata differed by source and by participant and was supplied without curation.

Whole blood was collected in K2EDTA tubes by collaborating institutions according to the institutions' own protocols. For TCRbeta analysis, collaborator samples were shipped as frozen whole blood, as isolated PBMCs, or as DNA extracted from either sample type. The immunoSEQ Assay, a bias-controlled multiplex PCR, was used to amplify TCRbeta CDR3 regions from genomic DNA. For the original study's pipeline: Nucleated cell counts per sample were estimated from amplification of reference gene primers within the assay. Sequence reads were collapsed and filtered to measure the absolute abundance of every unique TCRbeta CDR3 rearrangement. For each sample, productive Simpson clonality was calculated by taking the square root of Simpson's diversity index across productive rearrangements. TCRdb took over this immuneACCESS table, retaining in-frame rearrangements with V and J assigned. Such tables are incomplete; in checked studies, under half of the missing clones stem from an unresolved V gene, and the remainder is unexplained. V and J calls plus clone size are reproduced from that table; the DNA served to infer D and trimming. Within this sample are hundreds of thousands of clones, with roughly 85% of them counted one time only. The ten largest account for 3.5% to 4% of the sample.

This clone occurred once. This clone's antigen is unknown. Base quality data are lacking; no much larger clone is found one base away. V is cut back by 8 bases and J by 3 bases, with 9 bases in the junction unmatched. From a lookup of the germline V gene, CDR1 and CDR2 are MNHEY and SVGAGI. There are 14 amino acids in the CDR3, from cysteine to phenylalanine inclusive. CDR3 DNA only is kept here, 42 bases in frame from base 1. The chain couples TRBV6-5 to TRBJ2-7, and 8 bases in between align with TRBD1. This clonotype was sampled from a woman between 18 and 29 years old with acute or convalescent COVID-19. Material: peripheral blood. The sequence in DNA is TGTGCCAGCCTGGGGGACAGGCCTAACTACGAGCAGTACTTC. Its amino acids are CASLGDRPNYEQYF.